A selection of T cell receptor beta chains follows, all from one sample in a study of shared clonotypes between healthy human individuals. The method was immunoSEQ multiplex PCR; TCRdb's version includes in-frame clones alone and lacks a portion of them. The top ten hold roughly 1% of the sample, which has millions of clones, about 95% seen once. What was sequenced was naive CD8+ T cells sorted from blood. Receptors originate from a young man in good health. The CDR3 runs from the conserved cysteine through the conserved F or W. Fields, in order: V gene, J gene, D gene, clone size, CDR3 protein, CDR3 DNA. A D gene is named only where the DNA matches it firmly. Some rows mark clone size as missing; the rest say once, few, many or name a class of expanded clone.

>TRBV27|TRBJ2-3|TRBD1|NA
CASSLLRGTGSGDTQYF
TGTGCCAGCTCTCTCTTAAGAGGGACAGGGTCTGGGGATACGCAGTATTTT
>TRBV5-6|TRBJ2-5|TRBD2|NA
CASSLDSGEETQYF
TGTGCCAGCAGCTTGGACAGCGGGGAAGAGACCCAGTACTTC
>TRBV4-1|TRBJ2-7|TRBD2|NA
CASSHQREGYEQYF
TGCGCCAGCAGCCACCAGCGGGAGGGCTACGAGCAGTACTTC
>TRBV27|TRBJ1-2|NA|NA
CASSFSGSGHGYTF
TGTGCCAGCAGTTTTAGTGGGAGCGGCCATGGCTACACCTTC
>TRBV6-1|TRBJ2-2|TRBD2|NA
CASSDIPGGEGTGELFF
TGTGCCAGCAGTGATATCCCCGGGGGGGAAGGAACCGGGGAGCTGTTTTTT
>TRBV13|TRBJ1-2|TRBD1|NA
CASSLAGQDYGYTF
TGTGCCAGCAGCTTAGCTGGACAGGACTATGGCTACACCTTC
>TRBV9|TRBJ2-3|TRBD2|NA
CASSGRTGRTSGTAVDTQYF
TGTGCCAGCAGCGGGAGGACAGGAAGGACTAGCGGGACCGCAGTAGATACGCAGTATTTT
>TRBV7-6|TRBJ1-1|NA|once
CASSLGGEEAFF
TGTGCCAGCAGCTTAGGCGGGGAGGAAGCTTTCTTT
>TRBV2|TRBJ2-3|NA|NA
CASSGPRGAIGDTQYF
TGTGCCAGCAGTGGCCCCAGGGGGGCAATAGGAGATACGCAGTATTTT
>TRBV6-5|TRBJ1-6|NA|NA
CASSFDTYNSPLHF
TGTGCCAGCAGTTTCGACACTTATAATTCACCCCTCCACTTT
>TRBV27|TRBJ2-7|NA|NA
CASGRQVAEQYF
TGTGCCAGCGGACGACAGGTGGCCGAGCAGTACTTC
>TRBV30|TRBJ1-5|TRBD1|NA
CAWNPAQGGTQPQHF
TGTGCCTGGAACCCAGCACAGGGGGGTACTCAGCCCCAGCATTTT
>TRBV6-5|TRBJ2-7|NA|once
CASSYSIGEGFYEQYF
TGTGCCAGCAGTTACTCGATTGGCGAGGGATTCTACGAGCAGTACTTC
>TRBV5-1|TRBJ2-1|TRBD1|NA
CASSLEATGGASLWFF
TGCGCCAGCAGCTTGGAGGCTACAGGGGGCGCGAGTTTATGGTTCTTC
>TRBV5-6|TRBJ2-3|TRBD2|NA
CASSTREVRSTDTQYF
TGTGCCAGCAGCACCCGGGAGGTAAGGAGCACAGATACGCAGTATTTT
>TRBV6-7|TRBJ2-7|TRBD2|NA
CASRSGSSYEQYF
TGTGCCAGCAGGAGCGGGAGCTCCTACGAGCAGTACTTC
>TRBV29-1|TRBJ2-1|TRBD1|NA
CSVEGARGPYNEQFF
TGCAGCGTTGAAGGAGCGAGGGGGCCCTACAATGAGCAGTTCTTC
>TRBV13|TRBJ2-7|NA|NA
CASSLAGPYEQYF
TGTGCCAGCAGCTTGGCGGGACCCTACGAGCAGTACTTC
>TRBV28|TRBJ2-7|NA|NA
CASGTRLRYEQYF
TGTGCCAGCGGGACAAGACTAAGGTACGAGCAGTACTTC
>TRBV5-1|TRBJ1-6|TRBD1|NA
CASSLESRTGFYNSPLHF
TGCGCCAGCAGCTTGGAGAGCCGGACAGGGTTCTATAATTCACCCCTCCACTTT
>TRBV7-9|TRBJ2-5|NA|NA
CASSFVNGGTETQYF
TGTGCCAGCAGCTTTGTCAATGGGGGTACGGAGACCCAGTACTTC
>TRBV27|TRBJ1-4|NA|NA
CASSFTQGTTNEKLFF
TGTGCCAGCAGTTTCACCCAGGGAACCACTAATGAAAAACTGTTTTTT
>TRBV10-2|TRBJ2-5|TRBD2|once
CASRGLHQETQYF
TGCGCCAGCAGGGGACTACACCAAGAGACCCAGTACTTC
>TRBV5-4|TRBJ2-7|NA|NA
CASSLMGNEQYF
TGTGCCAGCAGCTTGATGGGTAACGAGCAGTACTTC
>TRBV27|TRBJ2-1|TRBD2|NA
CASSLATSLPGEQFF
TGTGCCAGCAGTTTAGCGACTAGCCTCCCCGGTGAGCAGTTCTTC
>TRBV5-6|TRBJ1-2|NA|NA
CASSLGSVYGYTF
TGTGCCAGCAGCTTGGGGAGCGTCTATGGCTACACCTTC
>TRBV9|TRBJ1-6|NA|few
CASSAESSRAPLHF
TGTGCCAGCAGCGCAGAGAGTTCAAGGGCACCCCTCCACTTT
>TRBV6-5|TRBJ1-2|TRBD1|few
CASSYLTGAHGYTF
TGTGCCAGCAGTTACTTGACAGGGGCACATGGCTACACCTTC
>TRBV21-1|TRBJ1-2|NA|NA
CASSPRGNRGRCGYTF
TGTGCCAGCAGCCCCAGGGGGAACAGGGGGAGGTGTGGCTACACCTTC
>TRBV10-3|TRBJ2-7|NA|NA
CAISESSAYEQYF
TGTGCCATCAGTGAGTCGTCAGCATACGAGCAGTACTTC
>TRBV4-3|TRBJ2-7|NA|NA
CASSQRQGHEQYF
TGCGCCAGCAGCCAGCGGCAGGGCCACGAGCAGTACTTC
>TRBV7-2|TRBJ2-1|TRBD1|NA
CASSPGGGSESDEQFF
TGTGCCAGCAGCCCAGGGGGTGGTAGCGAAAGCGATGAGCAGTTCTTC
>TRBV28|TRBJ2-5|TRBD2|NA
CASSLWQGASSGIQETQYF
TGTGCCAGCAGTTTATGGCAGGGAGCTTCTAGCGGGATCCAAGAGACCCAGTACTTC
>TRBV7-9|TRBJ1-1|NA|NA
CASSLMGFAEAFF
TGTGCCAGCAGCTTAATGGGGTTCGCTGAAGCTTTCTTT
>TRBV27|TRBJ2-3|TRBD2|NA
CASSFLSGGPSSTDTQYF
TGTGCCAGCAGTTTTTTGAGCGGGGGGCCCTCTAGCACAGATACGCAGTATTTT
>TRBV30|TRBJ2-7|NA|once
CAWSGVTTRFYEQYF
TGTGCCTGGAGTGGGGTGACAACCCGCTTCTACGAGCAGTACTTC
>TRBV7-9|TRBJ2-7|NA|NA
CASSLAVSSYEQYF
TGTGCCAGCAGCTTAGCAGTGAGCTCCTACGAGCAGTACTTC
>TRBV11-2|TRBJ2-5|NA|NA
CASSLPDSASRETQYF
TGTGCCAGCAGCCTACCGGACAGCGCGAGCCGGGAGACCCAGTACTTC
>TRBV19|TRBJ2-7|NA|NA
CASSIARGIYYEQYF
TGTGCCAGTAGTATAGCCAGAGGGATCTACTACGAGCAGTACTTC
>TRBV5-6|TRBJ2-7|NA|NA
CASTSLVSHYEQYF
TGTGCCAGCACTAGCTTGGTCAGTCACTACGAGCAGTACTTC
>TRBV2|TRBJ2-7|NA|NA
CASSRDFYEQYF
TGTGCCAGCAGCCGGGATTTCTACGAGCAGTACTTC
>TRBV7-9|TRBJ2-5|TRBD1|NA
CASSLGTGIYQETQYF
TGTGCCAGCAGCTTGGGGACAGGGATTTACCAAGAGACCCAGTACTTC
>TRBV5-1|TRBJ2-7|TRBD2|NA
CASSSSGRGWQYF
TGCGCCAGCAGCTCTAGCGGGAGAGGATGGCAGTACTTC
>TRBV13|TRBJ2-5|NA|NA
CASSQRPVETQYF
TGTGCCAGCAGCCAGCGGCCGGTGGAGACCCAGTACTTC
>TRBV5-4|TRBJ1-1|NA|few
CASSQGLNEAFF
TGTGCCAGCAGCCAGGGACTCAATGAAGCTTTCTTT
>TRBV10-2|TRBJ1-6|NA|NA
CASSGFPGPGSPLHF
TGCGCCAGCAGTGGTTTTCCGGGCCCGGGTTCACCCCTCCACTTT
>TRBV5-4|TRBJ2-7|TRBD1|NA
CASSSDRDSSEQYF
TGTGCCAGCAGCTCAGACAGGGATTCCTCCGAGCAGTACTTC
>TRBV10-2|TRBJ2-7|NA|NA
CASSEGANTYEQYF
TGCGCCAGCAGTGAGGGAGCAAATACCTACGAGCAGTACTTC
>TRBV4-1|TRBJ2-7|TRBD1|NA
CASSRPGQGAYSQDEQYF
TGCGCCAGCAGCCGACCGGGACAGGGGGCTTATAGTCAAGACGAGCAGTACTTC
>TRBV19|TRBJ1-5|NA|NA
CASRYRGLSNQPQHF
TGTGCCAGTAGATATCGCGGCCTAAGCAATCAGCCCCAGCATTTT